The 19 T cell receptor beta chains presented below share a single source sample, sequenced in a study of blood T cell repertoires in COVID-19. This table comes from immunoSEQ multiplex PCR, and its TCRdb copy is limited to in-frame clones, with some not included. The sample contains roughly 120,000 clones, almost 90% of which appear only once. Sequencing used peripheral blood. These receptor sequences come from an older woman with COVID-19, enrolled during active disease.

This rearrangement joins TRBV19 to TRBJ2-7, with 8 bases that match TRBD1. CDR1 is LNHDA and CDR2 is SQIVND in the germline V gene (reference sequence). This CDR3 is built from 15 residues. V shed 3 bases, J shed 4 bases, and the junction held 8 bases outside the gene matches. CDR3 in amino acids: CASSIGRGLLYEQYF. CDR3 sequence (DNA): TGTGCCAGTAGTATCGGCAGGGGGCTTCTATACGAGCAGTACTTC.

This clone was detected only a few times. V gene TRBV11-2 combines with J gene TRBJ2-3, with 10 positions matching TRBD2. The CDR3 is 16 amino acids. Germline values: CDR1 SGHAT, CDR2 FQNNGV. The V segment lost 3 bases and the J segment 2 bases; nucleotides outside the gene matches: 5. The DNA of the CDR3 is TGTGCCAGCAGCTTGTTTAGCGGGGGGTTCACAGATACGCAGTATTTT. Translating gives CASSLFSGGFTDTQYF.

Written as DNA, the CDR3 is TGCGCCAGCAGCTTAGACAGGGACGAGCAGTACTTC. This sequence encodes CASSLDRDEQYF. The chain recombines TRBV5-1 with TRBJ2-7; 7 positions agree with TRBD1. V trimming: 2 bases; J trimming: 5 bases; junction bases outside the gene matches: 1. The CDR3 consists of 12 residues. CDR1 is SGHRS, CDR2 YFSETQ, per germline.

The J gene is TRBJ2-7, the V gene TRBV4-1; 10 bases are shared with TRBD1. The trim removed 0 bases at V and 5 bases at J, leaving 4 bases unmatched. CDR1 and CDR2 (germline): MGHRA, YSYEKL. The CDR3 is made up of 15 amino acids. The CDR3: CASSQDVGTGDEQYF. The CDR3 DNA is TGCGCCAGCAGCCAAGATGTAGGGACAGGGGACGAGCAGTACTTC.

J is TRBJ1-2 and V is TRBV12-3 or TRBV12-4; 7 bases match TRBD1. The CDR3 is 13 residues long. With V trimmed by 5 bases and J by 7 bases, 7 bases remained unmatched. CDR3 nucleotide sequence: TGTGCCAGCAGTGGTGACAGGGTAGGTGGCTACACCTTC. It translates to CASSGDRVGGYTF.

The CDR3 bases are TGTGCCAGTAGTATCATCCGTTACGGAGCTAATGAAAAACTGTTTTTT. Its protein product is CASSIIRYGANEKLFF. V usage is TRBV19 and J usage is TRBJ1-4; no firm D call. Germline V gene lookup returns CDR1 LNHDA and CDR2 SQIVND (reference sequence). CDR3 length equals 16 residues. V lost 3 bases, J lost 3 bases, and 14 bases lay in between.

The chain recombines TRBV27 with TRBJ1-6; 7 bases line up with TRBD1. Germline lookup yields CDR1 MNHEY and CDR2 SMNVEV (reference sequence). The V gene end was trimmed by 5 bases and the J gene end by 8 bases; junction bases not matched to a gene: 9. The CDR3 runs 15 residues. The CDR3 sequence is CASSKEGGFYSPLHF. CDR3 bases: TGTGCCAGCAGTAAAGAAGGGGGCTTTTATTCACCCCTCCACTTT.

The V gene is TRBV7-3, the J gene TRBJ1-6; TRBD1 matches 9 bases. Losses at the gene ends were 2 bases for V and 7 bases for J; bases not matched to a gene: 6. There are 16 residues in the CDR3. Germline CDR1 SGHTA, CDR2 FQGTGA. CDR3 amino acids: CASSLRGGTGNSPLHF. CDR3 in DNA: TGTGCCAGCAGCTTACGAGGGGGGACAGGGAATTCACCCCTCCACTTT.

The chain combines TRBV5-1 with TRBJ1-2, with 7 bases lining up with TRBD1. CDR3 size: 13 residues. Looked up from germline, CDR1 is SGHRS and CDR2 is YFSETQ. J gave up 8 bases and V 4 bases, and 8 bases lay outside the gene matches. The CDR3 nucleotides read TGCGCCAGCAGCCCCGAGGGGGCCGGGGGCTACACCTTC. Protein sequence: CASSPEGAGGYTF.

V usage is TRBV7-2 and J usage is TRBJ2-5; TRBD2 aligns across 8 bases. This CDR3 has 17 amino acids. Germline values: CDR1 SGHTA, CDR2 FQGNSA. J gave up 7 bases and V 1 base, and 14 bases lay outside the gene matches. The CDR3 coding sequence is TGTGCCAGCAGCTTAGATGCTAGCGGGTGGACCTTAGGGACCCAGTACTTC. Translation gives CASSLDASGWTLGTQYF.

The chain uses TRBV7-2 and TRBJ1-3; D is ambiguous. CDR3 size: 14 residues. CDR1 SGHTA and CDR2 FQGNSA come from the germline V gene. The ends were cut back, 5 bases at V and 0 bases at J, with 8 bases in the middle. CDR3 sequence reads: CASSPLLSGNTIYF. Written as DNA, the CDR3 is TGTGCCAGCAGCCCCCTTCTCTCTGGAAACACCATATATTTT.

V usage is TRBV5-1 and J usage is TRBJ1-4; the D is unclear. Per the germline V gene, CDR1 is SGHRS and CDR2 is YFSETQ. The CDR3 is made up of 14 amino acids. V lost 0 bases, J lost 3 bases, and 6 bases lay in between. This chain's CDR3 is CASSLGRANEKLFF. CDR3 DNA: TGCGCCAGCAGCTTGGGCCGAGCTAATGAAAAACTGTTTTTT.

This clone showed up just once. This chain links TRBV4-3 with TRBJ2-2, with D unclear. In germline, CDR1 is LGHNA, CDR2 YSLEER. Trimming stripped 0 bases from V and 4 bases from J, with 12 bases between. The CDR3 is made up of 16 amino acids. Here the CDR3 DNA reads TGCGCCAGCAGCCAAGATCGTTCAGTAGCCACCGGGGAGCTGTTTTTT. It is translated as CASSQDRSVATGELFF.

The CDR3 region is CASSLGRGTYGYTF. The CDR3 region has the DNA TGTGCCAGCAGCTTGGGCAGGGGGACCTATGGCTACACCTTC. This chain joins TRBV5-4 and TRBJ1-2; 7 bases line up with TRBD1. V lost 0 bases and J lost 4; bases outside the gene matches: 3. Germline values: CDR1 SGHNT, CDR2 YYREEE (reference sequence). CDR3 size: 14 residues.

The genes are TRBV29-1 and TRBJ2-1; 9 positions match TRBD1. The CDR3 totals 14 residues. Germline V gene sequence: CDR1 SQVTM, CDR2 ANQGSEA. With V trimmed by 6 bases and J by 0 bases, 3 bases remained unmatched. The CDR3 DNA sequence: TGCAGCGTGGAGGACAGGGGCTCCTACAATGAGCAGTTCTTC. Its translation is CSVEDRGSYNEQFF.

The chain uses TRBV4-1 and TRBJ2-1; D perhaps matches TRBD1 (6 bases). V was cut by 4 bases and J by 3 bases, with 16 bases left in between. Germline V lookup: CDR1 MGHRA, CDR2 YSYEKL. The CDR3 covers 16 residues. CDR3 in DNA: TGCGCCAGCAGCCTCCGACAGGTGGGGGACTACAATGAGCAGTTCTTC. Its protein product is CASSLRQVGDYNEQFF.

V usage is TRBV5-1 and J usage is TRBJ1-4, with D uncertain. The V end was cut by 4 bases, the J end by 6 bases, with 16 bases between. The CDR3 is made up of 15 amino acids. The germline V gene has CDR1 SGHRS and CDR2 YFSETQ. CDR3 nucleotide sequence: TGCGCCAGCAGCCAAAACACCGGGCGGGATGAAAAACTGTTTTTT. This codes for CASSQNTGRDEKLFF.

The chain uses TRBV2 and TRBJ2-3, with D uncertain. Germline V gene lookup returns CDR1 SNHLY and CDR2 FYNNEI. CDR3 length: 21 amino acids. V was cut by 7 bases and J by 0 bases, with 32 bases left in between. CDR3: CASILGQVLSLGRASTDTQYF. The CDR3 DNA sequence: TGTGCCAGCATCCTTGGGCAGGTACTCTCGCTGGGTCGCGCTAGCACAGATACGCAGTATTTT.

This rearrangement joins TRBV5-1 to TRBJ1-4; 7 bases are shared with TRBD1. J lost 8 bases, V lost 8 bases, and 12 bases had no gene match. This CDR3 comprises 14 residues. Germline-derived CDR1 and CDR2 are SGHRS and YFSETQ. The CDR3 coding sequence is TGCGCCAGTCCTACTTCGGAACAGGGGGAAAAACTGTTTTTT. As protein: CASPTSEQGEKLFF.